This paragraph covers one T cell receptor (beta chain) sequence. Its specificity is unknown. V shed 0 bases, J shed 9 bases, and the junction held 12 bases outside the gene matches. The CDR3 is 16 residues long. CDR1 is SGHRS, CDR2 YFSETQ, per germline. Libraries were made from TCR beta cDNA, and they carried unique molecular identifiers. cDNA molecules numbering some 500,000 came from roughly 1.1 to 9.2 million T cells. TCRdb reprocessed the PCR reads via MiXCR and lists one record per CDR3 protein. The sample shows roughly 800,000 distinct CDR3 sequences, under 70% of them seen only once. The sample originates from a study of post-analysis software for immune sequencing data. For the study at large: The cohort encompassed relapsing-remitting, secondary progressive and progressive-relapsing multiple sclerosis disease courses.

General study points: Among multiple sclerosis patients, normalized Chao1 diversity was significantly below that of controls. Compared with controls, patients had more of roughly five TRBV segments, including TRBV5-6, TRBV5-1 and TRBV20-1. Samples prepared in the same batch strongly co-clustered by F measure.

The J gene is TRBJ2-5, the V gene TRBV5-1, with 9 bases lining up with TRBD1. The clonotype was recovered from a girl between 5 and 17 years old with multiple sclerosis. What was sequenced was blood. CDR3 in DNA: TGCGCCAGCAGCTTGGCAGGGGGACAGGGCCCTTTCGCCCAGTACTTC. Translated, it gives CASSLAGGQGPFAQYF.